What follows describes a single T cell receptor beta chain. The antigen is not known. Germline lookup yields CDR1 SGHVS and CDR2 FNYEAQ. V was pared by 5 bases and J by 7 bases, with 8 bases between. The CDR3 loop spans 11 amino acids. Spiked synthetic TCR analogs estimated absolute template abundance per PCR. The data were produced by immunoSEQ multiplex PCR, yet TCRdb's version contains in-frame clones alone and is incomplete. The table includes 87,000 or so clones, about 83% detected once. The data were taken from a study of PD-L1 blockade in urothelial cancer. As for the study in general: About nine tenths of the roughly 30 patients were men who had bladder-origin urothelial cancer. T cells numbered a median of 141,255 in the blood samples.

Noted time point: pretreatment peripheral blood. Overall study results and limits: A below-median TCR clonality in blood before treatment predicted better survival.

Sequenced here: PBMCs, sampled around atezolizumab (anti-PD-L1) treatment. The receptor was derived from a man in his 60s with urothelial cancer. The chain couples TRBV7-6 to TRBJ1-2, with D perhaps TRBD1 (5 bases). The DNA of the CDR3 is TGTGCCAGCAGCAGGGGTCGTGGCTACACCTTC. Translation gives CASSRGRGYTF.